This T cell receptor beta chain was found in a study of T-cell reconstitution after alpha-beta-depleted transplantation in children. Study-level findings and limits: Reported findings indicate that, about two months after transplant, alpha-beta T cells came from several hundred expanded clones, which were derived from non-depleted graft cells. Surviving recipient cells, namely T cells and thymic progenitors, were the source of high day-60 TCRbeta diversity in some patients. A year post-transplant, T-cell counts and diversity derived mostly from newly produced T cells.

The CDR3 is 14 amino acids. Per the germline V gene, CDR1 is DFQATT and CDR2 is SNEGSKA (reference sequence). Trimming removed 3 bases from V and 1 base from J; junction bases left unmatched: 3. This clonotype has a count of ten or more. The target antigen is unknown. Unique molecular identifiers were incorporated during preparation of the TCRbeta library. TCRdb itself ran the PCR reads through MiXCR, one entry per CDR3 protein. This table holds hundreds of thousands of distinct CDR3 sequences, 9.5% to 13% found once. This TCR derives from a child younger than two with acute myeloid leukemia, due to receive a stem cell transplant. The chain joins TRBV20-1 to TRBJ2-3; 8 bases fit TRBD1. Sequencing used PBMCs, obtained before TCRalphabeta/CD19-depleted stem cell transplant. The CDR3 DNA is TGCAGTGCTAGCAGGGGGCGGGGCACAGATACGCAGTATTTT. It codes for CSASRGRGTDTQYF.